These T cell receptor beta chains were read from a single sample in a study of Ad26.COV2.S vaccination and SARS-CoV-2 variants. The protocol was immunoSEQ multiplex PCR, while the TCRdb copy is restricted to in-frame clones and leaves out a portion. Seen here are over 400,000 clones, about 92% observed once, and the top ten hold about 4.4%. Material: peripheral blood, obtained in a trial of Ad26.COV2.S vaccine versus placebo. The receptors were sampled from a person between 18 and 65 years old who received the Ad26.COV2.S COVID-19 vaccine or a placebo. Both conserved end residues are part of each CDR3. A D gene is named only where the DNA matches it firmly. Clone size is stated in some rows and not others, as once, few, many or a class when expanded.

TRBV28	TRBJ1-4	TRBD1	-	TGTGCCACCAACGGACAGGACAGTGAAAAACTGTTTTTT	CATNGQDSEKLFF
TRBV19	TRBJ1-5	-	few	TGTGCCAGTAGCTCGACAGATCTAATTAGCAATCAGCCCCAGCATTTT	CASSSTDLISNQPQHF
TRBV9	TRBJ2-3	TRBD2	-	TGTGCCAGCAGCGCCAGCGGGAGCTTTCCCACAGATACGCAGTATTTT	CASSASGSFPTDTQYF
TRBV15	TRBJ1-5	-	few	TGTGCCACCAGGGAGCAACAGGCGAATCAGCCCCAGCATTTT	CATREQQANQPQHF
TRBV9	TRBJ1-6	TRBD1	-	TGTGCCAGCAGCGTATCAAATCGGGATGACAGGGCAAATTCACCCCTCCACTTT	CASSVSNRDDRANSPLHF
TRBV30	TRBJ1-4	TRBD1	few	TGTGCCTGGAGTGGGGACAGGGTTCTGTTTTTT	CAWSGDRVLFF
TRBV20-1	TRBJ2-7	-	-	TGCAGTGCTAGTCCTGTTCGGCGGGTCACCTACGAGCAGTACTTC	CSASPVRRVTYEQYF
TRBV6-2/TRBV6-3	TRBJ2-5	-	-	TGTGCCAGCAGTAGCGAAAAGAAGGAGACCCAGTACTTC	CASSSEKKETQYF
TRBV2	TRBJ2-7	-	-	TGTGCCAGCAGTGAAGCGACAGGAGATACCTACGAGCAGTACTTC	CASSEATGDTYEQYF
TRBV15	TRBJ1-4	TRBD1	-	TGTGCCACCAGCAGAACAAGGGGGCACGAAAAACTGTTTTTT	CATSRTRGHEKLFF
TRBV27	TRBJ2-3	TRBD2	-	TGTGCCAGCAGATCTTTTCTAGCGGGAGGCACAGATACGCAGTATTTT	CASRSFLAGGTDTQYF
TRBV28	TRBJ2-2	-	once	TGTGCCAGCAGTTTATCTGTGAACACCGGGGAGCTGTTTTTT	CASSLSVNTGELFF
TRBV5-6	TRBJ1-2	-	-	TGTGCCAGCAGCACCCGTACAGGGCTTAACTATGGCTACACCTTC	CASSTRTGLNYGYTF
TRBV4-3	TRBJ2-1	-	-	TGCGCCAGCAGCCAAGATGTATTGGGAGCTCCCGACCGCGGGAATGAGCAGTTCTTC	CASSQDVLGAPDRGNEQFF
TRBV6-2/TRBV6-3	TRBJ2-7	TRBD2	few	TGTGCCAGCAGTTACTCGGCGGGAGCTCGGGAGCAGTACTTC	CASSYSAGAREQYF
TRBV28	TRBJ2-1	TRBD2	-	TGTGCCAGCAGTTACCCTATAAGCCTAGCGGGAGGTATATACAATGAGCAGTTCTTC	CASSYPISLAGGIYNEQFF
TRBV6-1	TRBJ2-5	-	-	TGTGCCAGCAGTGAACTGGACGGGGGCTATGAGACCCAGTACTTC	CASSELDGGYETQYF
TRBV5-4	TRBJ2-3	-	-	TGTGCCAGCAGCTCGCCAGGTGTGGCTCCTAGCACAGATACGCAGTATTTT	CASSSPGVAPSTDTQYF
TRBV28	TRBJ1-1	-	-	TGTGCCAGCAGTTTTGGGGGCGCGGACACTGAAGCTTTCTTT	CASSFGGADTEAFF
TRBV28	TRBJ1-6	-	once	TGTGCCAGCAGTTTAGGGGGCGCCTATAATTCACCCCTCCACTTT	CASSLGGAYNSPLHF
TRBV11-1	TRBJ2-3	-	-	TGTGCCAGCAGCCTTAGCACAGATACGCAGTATTTT	CASSLSTDTQYF
TRBV27	TRBJ2-5	TRBD1	-	TGTGCCAGCAGTTTAATCCCTGGGGGACAGGGTGAGACCCAGTACTTC	CASSLIPGGQGETQYF
TRBV6-1	TRBJ2-4	TRBD1	-	TGTGCCAGCAGTGACCCCCATAACAGGGGGCGCATAGCCAAAAACATTCAGTACTTC	CASSDPHNRGRIAKNIQYF
TRBV27	TRBJ1-2	TRBD1	-	TGTGCCAGCACCCCTGGACAGGGGGCAAGTGGCTACACCTTC	CASTPGQGASGYTF
TRBV28	TRBJ1-1	-	-	TGTGCCAGCAGGGGGACGCGTGGGGAGAACACTGAAGCTTTCTTT	CASRGTRGENTEAFF
TRBV19	TRBJ2-1	-	-	TGTGCCACCAGAGATCCAGGGGCCCACAATGAGCAGTTCTTC	CATRDPGAHNEQFF
TRBV11-3	TRBJ2-3	-	-	TGTGCCAGCAGCTTAAATGGGTTACAGATTGCAGATACGCAGTATTTT	CASSLNGLQIADTQYF
TRBV2	TRBJ1-4	TRBD1	-	TGTGCCAGCAGTTCCGGGACAGGGAATGAAAAACTGTTTTTT	CASSSGTGNEKLFF
TRBV4-2	TRBJ2-5	-	-	TGTGCCAGCAGCCAAGGGGTGGTGGAGGAGACCCAGTACTTC	CASSQGVVEETQYF
TRBV7-2	TRBJ2-7	-	once	TGTGCCAGCAGCTTGGTAAAGGTGGAGCAGTACTTC	CASSLVKVEQYF
TRBV5-4	TRBJ1-2	-	-	TGTGCCAGTGGGGGGGATTTGAATGGCTACACCTTC	CASGGDLNGYTF
TRBV16	TRBJ2-5	TRBD1	-	TGTGCCAGCAGCCAGACAGGGGGCGGACAAGAGACCCAGTACTTC	CASSQTGGGQETQYF
TRBV18	TRBJ2-7	-	-	TGTGCCAGCTCACCCAGCGGAAGAATCAACTCCTACGAGCAGTACTTC	CASSPSGRINSYEQYF
TRBV15	TRBJ1-2	-	-	TGTGCCACCAGCAGAGATTTTAGTGTTAGGGGCGGTAGCGACTATGGCTACACCTTC	CATSRDFSVRGGSDYGYTF
TRBV19	TRBJ2-7	-	-	TGTGCCAGTAGTATTGGAGGGCGAGGGCCCTACGAGCAGTACTTC	CASSIGGRGPYEQYF
TRBV5-1	TRBJ1-1	-	-	TGCGCCAGCAGCGTGTCAAGGAACACTGAAGCTTTCTTT	CASSVSRNTEAFF
TRBV29-1	TRBJ2-4	TRBD1	-	TGCAGCGTTGAAGGCCGGGACAGGGGTTCGCTAGCCAAAAACATTCAGTACTTC	CSVEGRDRGSLAKNIQYF
TRBV13	TRBJ2-2	TRBD1	-	TGTGCCAGCAGCTTAGGACAGGGGTTCACCGGGGAGCTGTTTTTT	CASSLGQGFTGELFF
TRBV30	TRBJ1-1	TRBD1	-	TGTGCCTGGGGACAGGCGAACACTGAAGCTTTCTTT	CAWGQANTEAFF
TRBV7-6	TRBJ2-7	-	-	TGTGCCAGCAGCCCCGATCGGGCTTCGAGCTCCTACGAGCAGTACTTC	CASSPDRASSSYEQYF
TRBV4-1	TRBJ2-3	-	-	TGCGCCAGCAGCCAAGCCCCAGGGCACCCTAGCACAGATACGCAGTATTTT	CASSQAPGHPSTDTQYF